This entry lists 27 T cell receptor beta chains sequenced from one sample in a study of T cells in Graves' hyperthyroidism and ophthalmopathy. Template material for amplifying TCR beta CDR3 regions consisted of RNA transcripts. A set of HTBI primers served as the primers for a first-round RT-PCR of the TCR CDR3. TCRdb independently ran MiXCR on the multiplex PCR reads; one entry per CDR3 protein. The sample includes hundreds of thousands of distinct CDR3 sequences, around 15% of them seen just once. The sequencing input was blood. Receptors originate from a man aged 18-30 years with Graves' ophthalmopathy.

This chain links TRBV15 with TRBJ1-4; 7 bases agree with TRBD1. Germline CDR1 reads LNHNV; CDR2 reads YYDKDF (reference sequence). The CDR3 runs to 14 residues. The trim removed 1 base at V and 6 bases at J, leaving 2 bases unmatched. For the CDR3, the DNA is TGTGCCACCAGCAGAGTGGGGACAGATGAAAAACTGTTTTTT. Residues: CATSRVGTDEKLFF.

This clonotype has at least ten counts. The gene calls are TRBV2 and TRBJ2-1, with 12 bases identical to TRBD2. The CDR3 length is 15 residues. Germline trimming cut 6 bases from V and 4 bases from J; bases unmatched to any gene: 4. Germline CDR1 and CDR2: SNHLY and FYNNEI. The CDR3 reads CASRVLAGGYNEQFF. CDR3 nucleotides: TGTGCCAGCAGGGTACTAGCGGGGGGTTACAATGAGCAGTTCTTC. The whole variable domain, filled in from reference TRBV2 and TRBJ2-1, reads EPEVTQTPSHQVTQMGQEVILRCVPISNHLYFYWYRQILGQKVEFLVSFYNNEISEKSEIFDDQFSVERPDGSNFTLKIRSTKLEDSAMYFCASRVLAGGYNEQFFGPGTRLTVL.

This clonotype was seen many times. The chain couples TRBV7-8 to TRBJ1-6; no definite D call. This CDR3 has 16 residues. CDR1 SGHVS and CDR2 FQNEAQ come from the germline V gene. V was pared by 5 bases and J by 9 bases, with 20 bases between. Here the CDR3 reads CASSIMGGVGVSPLHF. The CDR3 coding sequence is TGTGCCAGCAGCATAATGGGCGGGGTGGGAGTTTCACCCCTCCACTTT.

This chain joins TRBV6-1 and TRBJ1-2; no clear D gene. The germline CDR1 and CDR2 sequences are MNHNS and SASEGT. The CDR3 totals 13 residues. V lost 1 base to trimming and J lost 4 bases, with 7 bases between them. For the CDR3, the DNA is TGTGCCAGCAGTGAAGAAGAAAGCTATGGCTACACCTTC. Translating gives CASSEEESYGYTF.

This clonotype has at least ten counts. The V gene is TRBV12-3 or TRBV12-4, the J gene TRBJ2-7; D is possibly TRBD1 (7 bases). The CDR3 is made up of 18 amino acids. Trimming took 5 bases from V and 3 from J, leaving 26 bases between them. This CDR3 reads CASSLSRGRTGGGYEQYF. CDR3 bases: TGTGCCAGCAGTCTTAGCCGGGGGAGGACAGGAGGAGGCTACGAGCAGTACTTC.

This clonotype has ten or more counts. CDR3 DNA: TGTGCCAGCAGTGTATGGCGGGCCCACAATGAGCAGTTCTTC. Residues: CASSVWRAHNEQFF. The chain has TRBV2 and TRBJ2-1, with D possibly matching TRBD2 (5 bases). Trimming pared 4 bases from V and 5 bases from J, leaving 12 bases between. There are 14 residues in the CDR3. Germline CDR1 SNHLY, CDR2 FYNNEI.

This clonotype was picked up many times. This sequence joins TRBV7-9 and TRBJ1-1, with D unresolved. CDR3 length equals 14 residues. The germline CDR1 and CDR2 sequences are SEHNR and FQNEAQ (reference sequence). The V end was cut by 8 bases, the J end by 1 base, with 14 bases between. Written as DNA, the CDR3 is TGTGCCAGCTTGCCGGGGTCGGGGAACACTGAAGCTTTCTTT. Its translation: CASLPGSGNTEAFF.

This clonotype was detected many times. V usage is TRBV30 and J usage is TRBJ2-1; D could derive from TRBD1 or TRBD2 (5 bases each). The germline V gene has CDR1 GTSNPN and CDR2 SVGIG (reference sequence). Trimming left V 3 bases short and J 6 bases short, with 12 bases between. The CDR3 has 13 amino acids. The CDR3 here is CAWSVHGGNEQFF. CDR3 nucleotides: TGTGCCTGGAGCGTACATGGGGGCAATGAGCAGTTCTTC. Using reference TRBV30 and TRBJ2-1 for the parts outside the CDR3, the full variable domain is SQTIHQWPATLVQPVGSPLSLECTVEGTSNPNLYWYRQAAGRGLQLLFYSVGIGQISSEVPQNLSASRPQDRQFILSSKKLLLSDSGFYLCAWSVHGGNEQFFGPGTRLTVL.

This clonotype was observed many times. The CDR3 protein is CASSETSGEQETQYF. CDR3 coding DNA: TGTGCCAGCAGCGAGACTAGCGGGGAACAAGAGACCCAGTACTTC. The chain combines TRBV7-8 with TRBJ2-5; TRBD2 aligns across 11 bases. Germline trimming cut 5 bases from V and 2 bases from J; bases unmatched to any gene: 4. The length of the CDR3 is 15 residues. In germline, CDR1 is SGHVS, CDR2 FQNEAQ.

The genes are TRBV2 and TRBJ1-4; 9 positions match TRBD1. The V and J ends lost 10 bases and 5 bases, in that order; junction bases with no gene match: 5. Germline CDR1 and CDR2: SNHLY and FYNNEI. The CDR3 is 13 amino acids. The CDR3 DNA is TGTGCCACCTCCGGGACAGGGAATGAAAAACTGTTTTTT. It encodes CATSGTGNEKLFF.

This clonotype was found many times. The gene calls are TRBV2 and TRBJ2-3; 9 nucleotides align to TRBD1. This CDR3 spans 14 amino acids. V shed 7 bases, J shed 4 bases, and the junction held 6 bases outside the gene matches. The germline gives CDR1 SNHLY, CDR2 FYNNEI. The CDR3 sequence: CASMTGGDADTQYF. The CDR3 bases are TGTGCCAGCATGACAGGGGGGGACGCAGATACGCAGTATTTT.

This clonotype was counted ten times or more. The V call is TRBV3-1, the J call TRBJ2-4, with D tentatively TRBD1 (5 bases). V gave up 2 bases and J gave up 3 bases, with 8 bases separating them. The V gene's germline CDR1 is LGHDT and CDR2 YNNKEL (reference sequence). The CDR3 is 14 amino acids. The DNA of the CDR3 is TGTGCCAGCAGCCAATTCGACAGCAAAAACATTCAGTACTTC. Amino acids: CASSQFDSKNIQYF.

This clonotype was picked up many times. The V gene is TRBV7-9, the J gene TRBJ2-1; 7 bases agree with TRBD2. The V gene's germline CDR1 is SEHNR and CDR2 FQNEAQ (reference sequence). Trimming at V came to 10 bases and at J to 5 bases, leaving 5 bases not matched to a gene. The length of the CDR3 is 12 residues. The CDR3 DNA is TGTGCCACCCGGGGAGGGGACAATGAGCAGTTCTTC. Protein product: CATRGGDNEQFF.

The gene calls are TRBV2 and TRBJ1-5; perhaps TRBD1 as D (5 bases). The length of the CDR3 is 15 residues. Trimming pared 4 bases from V and 1 base from J, leaving 11 bases between. Germline V CDR1 and CDR2: SNHLY, FYNNEI. This CDR3 reads CASSVARGSNQPQHF. CDR3 nucleotides: TGTGCCAGCAGTGTAGCGAGGGGAAGCAATCAGCCCCAGCATTTT.

This clonotype was seen a handful of times. The rearrangement links TRBV5-1 to TRBJ1-4, with D possibly being TRBD1 (6 bases). Germline CDR1 SGHRS, CDR2 YFSETQ. The CDR3 is 15 residues long. Trimming stripped 8 bases from V and 3 bases from J, with 17 bases between. The CDR3, as DNA: TGCGCCAGTTCCGAGGGGGGGTATTCTAATGAAAAACTGTTTTTT. Its protein is CASSEGGYSNEKLFF.

This chain links TRBV14 with TRBJ2-5, with D possibly TRBD2 on 5 matching bases. Germline V gene data show CDR1 as SGHDN and CDR2 as FVKESK. The germline V and J ends were trimmed by 0 bases and 0 bases, with 8 bases remaining between them. The CDR3 spans 15 residues. The CDR3 DNA reads TGTGCCAGCAGCCAAGAAGGAGGTTACCAAGAGACCCAGTACTTC. Protein sequence: CASSQEGGYQETQYF.

This clonotype was seen many times. V and J are TRBV6-1 and TRBJ2-5; D remains unclear. Trimming took off 5 bases at V and 3 bases at J, with 19 bases between the two ends. Germline V lookup: CDR1 MNHNS, CDR2 SASEGT. The CDR3 is 16 amino acids. The CDR3 DNA sequence: TGTGCCAGCAGTAACCCAGTGCAGGAAGGGAAAGAGACCCAGTACTTC. Translating gives CASSNPVQEGKETQYF.

This clonotype was observed many times. The CDR3 nucleotides read TGTGCCAGCAGCTTGGGACTCTTCAATGAGCAGTTCTTC. This encodes CASSLGLFNEQFF. V and J are TRBV12-3 or TRBV12-4 and TRBJ2-1; D is possibly TRBD2 (6 bases). CDR3 length: 13 amino acids. The V gene lost 6 bases and the J gene lost 6 bases, with 12 bases spanning the gap.

This clonotype occurred many times. The chain has TRBV12-3 or TRBV12-4 and TRBJ2-3; no clear D gene. This CDR3 is 15 amino acids long. V lost 7 bases and J 0 bases, leaving 14 bases between the germline ends. This CDR3 is CASTPFNPSTDTQYF. In nucleotides, the CDR3 is TGTGCCAGCACCCCGTTCAATCCTAGCACAGATACGCAGTATTTT.

This clonotype has a handful of counts. The V gene is TRBV7-6, the J gene TRBJ2-7; maybe TRBD2 (6 bases). This CDR3 has 16 amino acids. Trimming left V 5 bases short and J 6 bases short, with 23 bases between. Germline CDR1 and CDR2: SGHVS and FNYEAQ. CDR3 in amino acids: CASSLPRGELRGEQYF. The CDR3 DNA reads as TGTGCCAGCAGCCTACCTCGCGGGGAGCTTAGGGGCGAGCAGTACTTC.

This chain uses TRBV4-1 with TRBJ1-5, with unresolved D. V was pared by 6 bases and J by 2 bases, with 11 bases between. Germline CDR1 is MGHRA and CDR2 is YSYEKL. This CDR3 region has 14 residues. CDR3 sequence reads: CASRKTPGNQPQHF. DNA for the CDR3: TGCGCCAGCAGAAAGACCCCTGGCAATCAGCCCCAGCATTTT.

This chain links TRBV2 with TRBJ2-6; either TRBD1 or TRBD2 may fit D (7 bases each). Trimming took off 4 bases at V and 0 bases at J, with 13 bases between the two ends. The germline V gene encodes CDR1 SNHLY and CDR2 FYNNEI. CDR3 size: 17 residues. CDR3 DNA sequence: TGTGCCAGCAGTGCTGACAGGGACTACTCTGGGGCCAACGTCCTGACTTTC. It is translated as CASSADRDYSGANVLTF.

The sample holds many counts of this clonotype. The rearrangement joins TRBV10-1 to TRBJ1-1; a weak D match, TRBD1 (6 bases). The CDR3 runs to 14 residues. CDR1 is WNHNN, CDR2 SYGVQD, per germline (reference sequence). The V gene lost 7 bases and the J gene lost 4 bases, with 16 bases spanning the gap. In DNA, the CDR3 is TGCGCCAGCACCGGAGGGGGTCTGGGCACTGAAGCTTTCTTT. As protein: CASTGGGLGTEAFF.

The gene calls are TRBV6-4 and TRBJ2-7; D may match TRBD1 or TRBD2 (7 bases each). The ends were cut back, 6 bases at V and 3 bases at J, with 12 bases in the middle. The CDR3 consists of 13 residues. The germline V gene has CDR1 MRHNA and CDR2 SNTAGT. The CDR3 coding sequence is TGTGCCAGCAGCAGGGGGGAGGGCTACGAGCAGTACTTC. Translation gives CASSRGEGYEQYF.

J is TRBJ2-7 and V is TRBV4-1; no definite D call. The DNA end favors TRBJ2-1, so the J call may be wrong. The CDR3 consists of 13 residues. Per the germline V gene, CDR1 is MGHRA and CDR2 is YSYEKL. DNA of the CDR3: TGCGCCAGCAGCCGTGAAAACCAATACGAGCAGTTCTTC. This encodes CASSRENQYEQFF.

This clonotype was found a few times. The V call is TRBV10-3, the J call TRBJ2-5; 10 bases line up with TRBD1. The germline V gene encodes CDR1 ENHRY and CDR2 SYGVKD. This CDR3 is built from 15 residues. V lost 5 bases and J lost 5; bases outside the gene matches: 8. The CDR3 reads CAISYRQGAGETQYF. In DNA, the CDR3 is TGTGCCATCAGTTACAGACAGGGGGCAGGGGAGACCCAGTACTTC.

This clonotype was detected ten times or more. The rearrangement uses TRBV7-2 and TRBJ2-3, with 7 bases identical to TRBD2. Germline lookup yields CDR1 SGHTA and CDR2 FQGNSA. The J segment lost 5 bases and the V segment lost 4 bases, leaving 12 bases of the junction unmatched. CDR3 length equals 16 residues. The CDR3 nucleotides read TGTGCCAGCAGCTACCCTTCAGCGGGGTGGGGAGATACGCAGTATTTT. Encoded protein: CASSYPSAGWGDTQYF.